This T cell receptor (beta chain) was profiled in a study of blood T cell repertoires in COVID-19. V shed 5 bases, J shed 0 bases, and the junction held 3 bases outside the gene matches. Per the germline V gene, CDR1 is LNHDA and CDR2 is SQIVND (reference sequence). The CDR3 totals 15 residues. The data were produced by immunoSEQ multiplex PCR, yet TCRdb's version contains in-frame clones alone and is incomplete. Of almost 250,000 clones in the sample, roughly 89% are singletons; the top ten hold more than 3.5%. The chain joins TRBV19 to TRBJ1-3; TRBD1 matches 8 bases. This TCR derives from a woman aged 30 to 39 who had recovered from COVID-19. The sequencing input was PBMCs or T cells enriched from blood (not recorded which). In DNA form, the CDR3 reads TGTGCCAGTAGTGTGGACAGGGACTCTGGAAACACCATATATTTT. It codes for CASSVDRDSGNTIYF.